This T cell receptor (beta chain) was profiled in a study of blood T cell repertoires in COVID-19 (dated by TCRdb to the early 2020s). With regard to the full study: The collaborator samples originated in the United States, Italy and Spain and spanned the acute and convalescent phases of COVID-19. The material from the prospective study consisted of cDNA or gDNA derived from T cells, B-cell-depleted T cells, or PBMCs. Deeply sampled blood TCRbeta repertoires from subjects exposed to, actively infected with, or recovered from COVID-19 were included in the dataset. A freely available public database, intended as a resource for researchers studying the immune response to SARS-CoV-2, is where the repertoires were released. Samples were obtained from the ongoing ImmuneRACE study (first 160 participants) and from over 1,000 subjects provided by 6 global collaborators. A de-identified subject ID, COVID-19 status, age in years and sex were almost always included in the sample metadata. HLA class I and class II types, where available, came from metadata supplied by the sample provider rather than from assay-based typing.

What the authors observed across the whole study: The quantity of clinical and demographic metadata differed by source and by participant and was supplied without curation.

Enrolling through a virtual design, the prospective study's participants ranged in age from roughly 18 to 89 years and lived across some 23 United States geographic areas. In the prospective study, cohorts were assigned on the basis of participant-reported clinical history obtained from a screening survey and a study questionnaire. Exposed participants had been in contact, within 2 weeks of entering the study, with a person who had a PCR-confirmed or clinician-diagnosed case of COVID-19. In the prospective study, mobile phlebotomists collected whole blood, serum and a nasopharyngeal or oropharyngeal swab from each participant. Prospective study participants could optionally give additional blood draws and questionnaires over an approximately 2-month period. Before DNA extraction, blood samples from the prospective study were shipped at room temperature or frozen. With regard to this clone: Its antigen specificity is not known. Per-nucleotide qualities are absent, and no much larger clonotype sits a single base away. This sample includes further DNA sequences coding for the same CDR3.

The immunoSEQ Assay, a bias-controlled multiplex PCR, was used to amplify TCRbeta CDR3 regions from genomic DNA. The source study handled its data this way. Within the assay, amplification of reference gene primers was used to estimate how many nucleated cells each sample contained. To quantify the absolute abundance of each unique TCRbeta CDR3 rearrangement, sequence reads were collapsed and filtered. For each sample, productive Simpson clonality was calculated as the square root of Simpson's diversity index across productive rearrangements. Imported from immuneACCESS, the table was reduced by TCRdb to in-frame sequences with V and J called. These copies leave out some clones; in studies compared against another copy, an unresolved V gene accounts for under half, and the cause of the remainder is not known. V and J calls and clone size follow that table, whereas D and trimming were derived from the DNA. The sample has a few hundred thousand clones on record, roughly 92% of them singletons. The ten largest clones capture more than 0.85% of the sample.

The sequencing input was PBMCs or T cells enriched from blood (not recorded which). This receptor was obtained from a woman in her thirties or forties who had been exposed to COVID-19.

The DNA is as follows: TGTGCCATCAGTGAGGGGCAGGGCGGCAATCAGCCCCAGCATTTT. Its protein is CAISEGQGGNQPQHF. The rearranged segments are TRBV10-3 and TRBJ1-5; a tentative D match to TRBD1 spans 5 bases. Trimming at the junction amounts to 2 bases on V and 2 bases on J, and the germline ends lie 10 bases apart. The CDR3 runs 15 residues from the cysteine to the phenylalanine. Only the CDR3 portion is preserved as DNA: 45 bases, with reading frame beginning at the first base. CDR1 ENHRY and CDR2 SYGVKD are derived from the germline V gene.